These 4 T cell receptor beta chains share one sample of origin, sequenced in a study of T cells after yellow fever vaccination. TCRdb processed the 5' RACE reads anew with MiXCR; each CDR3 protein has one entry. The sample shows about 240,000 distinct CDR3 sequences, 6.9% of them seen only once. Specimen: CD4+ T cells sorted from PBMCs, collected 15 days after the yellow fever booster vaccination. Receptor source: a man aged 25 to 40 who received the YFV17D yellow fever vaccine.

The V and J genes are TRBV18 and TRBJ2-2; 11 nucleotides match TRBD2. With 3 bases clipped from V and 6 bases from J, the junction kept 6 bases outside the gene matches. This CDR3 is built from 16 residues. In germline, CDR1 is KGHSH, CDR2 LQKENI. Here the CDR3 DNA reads TGTGCCAGCTCACCCCAACTAGCGGGAGTGGCCGGGGAGCTGTTTTTT. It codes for CASSPQLAGVAGELFF.

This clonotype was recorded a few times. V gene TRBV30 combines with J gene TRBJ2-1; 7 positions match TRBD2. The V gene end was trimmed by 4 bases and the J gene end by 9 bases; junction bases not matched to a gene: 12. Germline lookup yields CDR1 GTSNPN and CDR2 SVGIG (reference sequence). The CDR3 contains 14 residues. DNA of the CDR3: TGTGCCTGGATGAGGACGGGAGGTCAGGGTGAGCAGTTCTTC. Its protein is CAWMRTGGQGEQFF.

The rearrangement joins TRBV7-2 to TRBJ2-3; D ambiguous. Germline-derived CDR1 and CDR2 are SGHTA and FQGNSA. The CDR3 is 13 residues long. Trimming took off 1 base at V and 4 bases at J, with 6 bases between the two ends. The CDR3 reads CASSLEGSDTQYF. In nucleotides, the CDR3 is TGTGCCAGCAGCTTAGAGGGCTCAGATACGCAGTATTTT.

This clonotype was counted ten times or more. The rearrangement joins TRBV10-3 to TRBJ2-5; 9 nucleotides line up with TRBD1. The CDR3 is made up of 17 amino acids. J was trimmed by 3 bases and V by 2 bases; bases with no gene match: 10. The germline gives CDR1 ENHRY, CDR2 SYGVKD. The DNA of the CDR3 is TGTGCCATCAGTGAGGAAAGTCCCGGGACAGGGAAAGAGACCCAGTACTTC. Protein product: CAISEESPGTGKETQYF.